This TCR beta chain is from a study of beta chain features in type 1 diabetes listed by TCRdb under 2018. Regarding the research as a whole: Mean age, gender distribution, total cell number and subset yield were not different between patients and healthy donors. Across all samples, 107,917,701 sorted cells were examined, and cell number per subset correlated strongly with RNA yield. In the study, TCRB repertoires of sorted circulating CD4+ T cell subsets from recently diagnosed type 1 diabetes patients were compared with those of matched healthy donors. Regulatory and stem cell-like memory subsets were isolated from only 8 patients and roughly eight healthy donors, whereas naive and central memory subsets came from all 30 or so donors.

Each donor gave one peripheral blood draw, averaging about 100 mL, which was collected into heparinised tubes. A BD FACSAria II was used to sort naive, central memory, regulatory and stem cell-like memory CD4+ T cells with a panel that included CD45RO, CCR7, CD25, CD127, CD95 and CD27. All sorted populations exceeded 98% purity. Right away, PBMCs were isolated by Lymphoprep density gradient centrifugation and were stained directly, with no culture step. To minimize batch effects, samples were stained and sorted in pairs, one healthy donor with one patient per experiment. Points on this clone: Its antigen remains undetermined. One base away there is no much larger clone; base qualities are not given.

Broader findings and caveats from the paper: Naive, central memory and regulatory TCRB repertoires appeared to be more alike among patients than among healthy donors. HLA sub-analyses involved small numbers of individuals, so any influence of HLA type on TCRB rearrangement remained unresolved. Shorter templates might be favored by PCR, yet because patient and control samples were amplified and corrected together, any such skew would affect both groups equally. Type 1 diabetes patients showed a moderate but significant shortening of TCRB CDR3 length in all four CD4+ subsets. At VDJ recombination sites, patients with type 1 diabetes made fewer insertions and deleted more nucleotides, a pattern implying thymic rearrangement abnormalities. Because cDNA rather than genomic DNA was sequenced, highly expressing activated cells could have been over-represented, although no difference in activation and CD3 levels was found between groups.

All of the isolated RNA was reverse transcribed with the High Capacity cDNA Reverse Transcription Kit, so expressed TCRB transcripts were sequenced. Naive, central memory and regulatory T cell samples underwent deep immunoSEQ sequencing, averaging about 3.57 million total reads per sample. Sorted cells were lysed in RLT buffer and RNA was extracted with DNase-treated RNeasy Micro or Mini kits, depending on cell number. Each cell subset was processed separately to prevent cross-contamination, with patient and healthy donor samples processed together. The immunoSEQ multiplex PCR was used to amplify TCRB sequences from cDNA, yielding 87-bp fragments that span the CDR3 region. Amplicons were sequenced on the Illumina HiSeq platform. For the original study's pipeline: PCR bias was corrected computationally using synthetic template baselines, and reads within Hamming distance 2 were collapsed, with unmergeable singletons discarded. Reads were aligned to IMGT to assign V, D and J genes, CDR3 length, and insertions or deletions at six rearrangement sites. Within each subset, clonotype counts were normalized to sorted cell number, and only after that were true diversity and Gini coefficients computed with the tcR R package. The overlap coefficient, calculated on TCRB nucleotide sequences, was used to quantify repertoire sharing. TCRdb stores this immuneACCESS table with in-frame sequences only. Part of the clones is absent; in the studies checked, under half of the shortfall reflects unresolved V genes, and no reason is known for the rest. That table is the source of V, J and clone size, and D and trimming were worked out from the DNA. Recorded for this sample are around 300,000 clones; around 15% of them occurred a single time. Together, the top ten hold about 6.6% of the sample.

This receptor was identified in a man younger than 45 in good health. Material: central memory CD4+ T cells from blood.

At the DNA level, the sequence is TGTGCCAGCAGTTCCGGTACAGATACCATTCAGTACTTC. This encodes CASSSGTDTIQYF. The rearrangement combines TRBV11-1 with TRBJ2-4, with an unclear D gene assignment. V is shortened by 6 bases, J by 9 bases, and the region joining them spans 15 bases. Sequences SGHAT (CDR1) and FQDESV (CDR2) are obtained from the germline V gene (reference sequence). CDR3 length: 13 amino acids, cysteine to phenylalanine. Only the CDR3 region is kept as DNA, spanning 39 bases read in frame from base 1.